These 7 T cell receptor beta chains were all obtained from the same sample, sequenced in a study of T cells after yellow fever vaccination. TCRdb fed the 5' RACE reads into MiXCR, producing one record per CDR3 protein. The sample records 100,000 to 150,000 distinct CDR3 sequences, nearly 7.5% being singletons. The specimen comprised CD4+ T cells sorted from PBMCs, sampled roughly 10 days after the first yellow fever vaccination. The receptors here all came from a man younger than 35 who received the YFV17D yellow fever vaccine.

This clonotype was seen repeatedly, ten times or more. The CDR3 loop is CASSIARYSYNEQFF. The CDR3 bases are TGTGCCAGCAGTATAGCGCGTTACTCCTACAATGAGCAGTTCTTC. The chain has TRBV6-1 and TRBJ2-1; a possible D gene is TRBD2 (5 bases). Between the trimmed V and J ends, which lost 5 bases and 0 bases, there was a span of 11 bases. CDR3 length: 15 amino acids. The germline gives CDR1 MNHNS, CDR2 SASEGT.

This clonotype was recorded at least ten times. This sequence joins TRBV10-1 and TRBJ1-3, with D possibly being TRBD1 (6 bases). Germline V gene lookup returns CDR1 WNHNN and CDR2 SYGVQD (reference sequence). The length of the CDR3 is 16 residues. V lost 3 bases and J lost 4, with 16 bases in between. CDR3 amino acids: CASSDGSGGSGNTIYF. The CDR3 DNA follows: TGCGCCAGCAGTGATGGATCGGGGGGCTCAGGAAACACCATATATTTT.

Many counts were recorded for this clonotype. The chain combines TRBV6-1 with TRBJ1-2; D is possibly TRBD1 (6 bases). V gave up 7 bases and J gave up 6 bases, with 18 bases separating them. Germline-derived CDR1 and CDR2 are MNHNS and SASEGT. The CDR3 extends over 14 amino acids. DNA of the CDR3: TGTGCCAGCATAGACCTCCAGGGGAGAAATGGCTACACCTTC. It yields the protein CASIDLQGRNGYTF.

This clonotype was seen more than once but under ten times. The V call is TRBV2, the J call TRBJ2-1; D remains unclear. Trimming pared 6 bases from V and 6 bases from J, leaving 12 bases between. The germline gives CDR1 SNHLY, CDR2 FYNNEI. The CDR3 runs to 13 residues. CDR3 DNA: TGTGCCAGCAGCCCTAACAGAGTCAATGAGCAGTTCTTC. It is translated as CASSPNRVNEQFF.

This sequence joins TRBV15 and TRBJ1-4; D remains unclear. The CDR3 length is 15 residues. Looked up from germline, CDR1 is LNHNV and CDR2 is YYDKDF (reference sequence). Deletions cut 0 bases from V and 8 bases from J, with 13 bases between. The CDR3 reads CATSRDRANSEKLFF. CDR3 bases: TGTGCCACCAGCAGAGATAGGGCCAACAGCGAAAAACTGTTTTTT.

CDR3 DNA: TGTGCCAGCAGTCGCACGACAGGGAGGAATCAGCCCCAGCATTTT. This gives the protein CASSRTTGRNQPQHF. The rearrangement uses TRBV12-3 or TRBV12-4 and TRBJ1-5; 7 bases line up with TRBD1. J was trimmed by 4 bases and V by 5 bases; bases with no gene match: 8. The length of the CDR3 is 15 residues.

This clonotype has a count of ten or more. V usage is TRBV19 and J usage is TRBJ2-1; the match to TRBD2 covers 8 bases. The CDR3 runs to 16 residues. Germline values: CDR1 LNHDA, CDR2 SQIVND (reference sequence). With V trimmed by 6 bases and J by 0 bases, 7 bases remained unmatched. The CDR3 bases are TGTGCCAGTAGAAAAAGACTAGCGCGCTCCTACAATGAGCAGTTCTTC. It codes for CASRKRLARSYNEQFF.